This TCR beta chain was identified during a study of CD8+CD57+ T cells in acquired aplastic anemia. Study-level information: DNA recovered from sorted CD4+ and CD8+ cells had a mean of about 3 ug. Where healthy donors were concerned, CD4+ cells averaged roughly 11 million reads.

The CDR3 sequence is 13 residues long. The V gene lost 6 bases and the J gene lost 4 bases, with 10 bases spanning the gap. Genomic DNA, the template, was used for profiling of the TCR beta VDJ and CDR3. TCRdb used MiXCR to reprocess the reads, holding one entry per CDR3 protein. Counted here are around 400,000 distinct CDR3 sequences, about two thirds occurring once; the ten biggest clones make up approximately 4%. This clonotype was seen ten or more times. The antigen is undetermined. Regarding the study as a whole: For CD8+ Simpson's diversity, patients and controls showed no significant difference. Patients and controls had in common around 29 CD8+ CDR3 sequences.

This sequence was found in a human donor in good health, serving as a control. The chain links TRBV12-3 or TRBV12-4 to TRBJ1-3; D is undetermined. Sequencing was done on a sample of sorted CD4+, CD8+, or CD8+CD57+ T cells (not recorded which) from PBMCs. The CDR3 DNA sequence: TGTGCCAGCAGCCGCTCACCGGGAAACACCATATATTTT. Amino acids: CASSRSPGNTIYF.